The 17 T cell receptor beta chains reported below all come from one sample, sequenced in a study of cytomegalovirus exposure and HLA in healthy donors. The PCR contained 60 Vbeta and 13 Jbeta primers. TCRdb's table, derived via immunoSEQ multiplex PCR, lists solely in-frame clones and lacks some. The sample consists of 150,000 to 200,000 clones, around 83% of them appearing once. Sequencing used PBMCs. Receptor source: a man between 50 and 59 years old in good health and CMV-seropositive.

The CDR3: CASSPTSGSPKNIQYF. The CDR3 coding sequence is TGTGCCAGCAGCCCGACCAGCGGGAGCCCCAAAAACATTCAGTACTTC. The genes are TRBV5-4 and TRBJ2-4; 8 nucleotides match TRBD2. CDR1 and CDR2 (germline): SGHNT, YYREEE (reference sequence). This CDR3 contains 16 residues. With V trimmed by 4 bases and J by 2 bases, 8 bases remained unmatched.

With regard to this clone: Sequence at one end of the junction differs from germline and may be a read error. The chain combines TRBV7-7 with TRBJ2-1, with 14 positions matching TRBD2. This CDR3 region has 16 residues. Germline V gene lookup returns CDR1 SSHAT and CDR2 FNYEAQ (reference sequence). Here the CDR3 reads CASSPTGLAGENEQFF. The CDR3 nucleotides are TGTGCTAGCAGCCCCACGGGACTAGCGGGAGAGAATGAGCAGTTCTTC.

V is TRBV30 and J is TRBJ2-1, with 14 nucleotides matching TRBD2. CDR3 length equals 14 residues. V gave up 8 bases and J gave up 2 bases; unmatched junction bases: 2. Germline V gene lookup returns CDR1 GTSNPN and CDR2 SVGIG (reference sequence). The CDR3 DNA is TGTGCCATGACTAGCGGGAGGGCCTACAATGAGCAGTTCTTC. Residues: CAMTSGRAYNEQFF.

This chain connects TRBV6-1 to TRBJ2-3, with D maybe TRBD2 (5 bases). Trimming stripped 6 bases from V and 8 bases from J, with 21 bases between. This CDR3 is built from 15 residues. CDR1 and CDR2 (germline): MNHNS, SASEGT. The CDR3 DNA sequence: TGTGCCAGCAGGAGAACATCGAGGGCTGAGCCTACGCAGTATTTT. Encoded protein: CASRRTSRAEPTQYF.

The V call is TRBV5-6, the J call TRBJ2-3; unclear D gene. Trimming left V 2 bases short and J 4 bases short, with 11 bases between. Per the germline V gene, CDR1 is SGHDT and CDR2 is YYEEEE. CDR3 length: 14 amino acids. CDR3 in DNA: TGTGCCAGCAGCTTCCGCCGGTCGGCAGATACGCAGTATTTT. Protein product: CASSFRRSADTQYF.

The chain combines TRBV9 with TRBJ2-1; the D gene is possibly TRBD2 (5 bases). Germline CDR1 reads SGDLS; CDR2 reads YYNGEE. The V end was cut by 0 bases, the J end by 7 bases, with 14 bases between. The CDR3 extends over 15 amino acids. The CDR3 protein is CASSVGNSARNEQFF. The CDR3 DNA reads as TGTGCCAGCAGCGTAGGAAATAGCGCTCGGAATGAGCAGTTCTTC.

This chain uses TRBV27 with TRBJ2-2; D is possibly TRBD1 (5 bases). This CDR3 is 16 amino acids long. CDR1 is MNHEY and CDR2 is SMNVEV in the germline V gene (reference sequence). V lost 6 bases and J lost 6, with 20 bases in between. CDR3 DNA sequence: TGTGCCAGCAGCCCGCCTAGGGGCTTAATCTCCGGGGAGCTGTTTTTT. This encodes CASSPPRGLISGELFF.

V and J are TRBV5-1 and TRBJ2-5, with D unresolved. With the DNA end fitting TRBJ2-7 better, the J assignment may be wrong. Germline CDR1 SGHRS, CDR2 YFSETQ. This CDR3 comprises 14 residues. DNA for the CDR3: TGCGCCAGCAGCTTGGACAGCCTTGGCTACGAGCAGTACTTC. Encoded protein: CASSLDSLGYEQYF.

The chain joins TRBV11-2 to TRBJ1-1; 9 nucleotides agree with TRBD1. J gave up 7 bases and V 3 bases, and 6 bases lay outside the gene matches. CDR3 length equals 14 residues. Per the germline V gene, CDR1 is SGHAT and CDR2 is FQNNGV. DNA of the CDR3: TGTGCCAGCAGCTTTTTTTCGACAGGGGGTGAAGCTTTCTTT. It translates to CASSFFSTGGEAFF.

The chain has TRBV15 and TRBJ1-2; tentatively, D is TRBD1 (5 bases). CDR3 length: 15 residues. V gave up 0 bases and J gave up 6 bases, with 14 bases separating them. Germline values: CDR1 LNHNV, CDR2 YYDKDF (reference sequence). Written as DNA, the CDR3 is TGTGCCACCAGCAGAGAGATAGGTGGGGGGAATGGCTACACCTTC. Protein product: CATSREIGGGNGYTF.

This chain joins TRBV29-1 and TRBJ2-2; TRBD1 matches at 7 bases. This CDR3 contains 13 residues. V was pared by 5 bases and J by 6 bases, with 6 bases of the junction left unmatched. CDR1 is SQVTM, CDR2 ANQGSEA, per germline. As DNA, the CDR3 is TGCAGCGTTCAAAGGGGGCGACCCGGGGAGCTGTTTTTT. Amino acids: CSVQRGRPGELFF.

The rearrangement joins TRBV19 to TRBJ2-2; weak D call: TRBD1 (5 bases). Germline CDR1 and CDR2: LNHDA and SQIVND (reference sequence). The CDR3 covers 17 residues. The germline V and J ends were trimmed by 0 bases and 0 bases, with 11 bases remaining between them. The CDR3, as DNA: TGTGCCAGTAGTATAGATGTCGTGACAGCGAACACCGGGGAGCTGTTTTTT. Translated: CASSIDVVTANTGELFF.

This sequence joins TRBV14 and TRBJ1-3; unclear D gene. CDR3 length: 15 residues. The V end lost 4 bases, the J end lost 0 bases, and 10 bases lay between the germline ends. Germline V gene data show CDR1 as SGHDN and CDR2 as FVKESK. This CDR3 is CASSRGGSSGNTIYF. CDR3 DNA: TGTGCCAGCAGCCGAGGAGGGTCCTCTGGAAACACCATATATTTT. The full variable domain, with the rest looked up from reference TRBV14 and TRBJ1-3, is EAGVTQFPSHSVIEKGQTVTLRCDPISGHDNLYWYRRVMGKEIKFLLHFVKESKQDESGMPNNRFLAERTGGTYSTLKVQPAELEDSGVYFCASSRGGSSGNTIYFGEGSWLTVV.

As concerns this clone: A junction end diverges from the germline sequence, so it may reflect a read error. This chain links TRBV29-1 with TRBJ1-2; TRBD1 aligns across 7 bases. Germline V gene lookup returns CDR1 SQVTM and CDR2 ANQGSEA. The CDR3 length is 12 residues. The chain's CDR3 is CSFSPGTDLLYF. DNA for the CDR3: TGCAGCTTCTCGCCCGGGACAGATTTACTTTACTTC. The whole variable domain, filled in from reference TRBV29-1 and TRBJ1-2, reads SAVISQKPSRDICQRGTSLTIQCQVDSQVTMMFWYRQQPGQSLTLIATANQGSEATYESGFVIDKFPISRPNLTFSTLTVSNMSPEDSSIYLCSFSPGTDLLYFGSGTRLTVV.

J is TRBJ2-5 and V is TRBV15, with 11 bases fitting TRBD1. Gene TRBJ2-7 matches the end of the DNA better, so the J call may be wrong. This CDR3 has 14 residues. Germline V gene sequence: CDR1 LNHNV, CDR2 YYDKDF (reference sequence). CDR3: CATSRDRGPYEQYF. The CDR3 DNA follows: TGTGCCACCAGCAGGGACAGGGGGCCCTACGAGCAGTACTTC.

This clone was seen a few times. The CDR3 DNA is TGTGCCAGCCAAGCCGCGAGGGCCTTGGCTAGCGGGAGGGTCCTTACCTACGAGCAGTACGTC. Its protein product is CASQAARALASGRVLTYEQYV. The V call is TRBV27, the J call TRBJ2-7; 12 nucleotides line up with TRBD2. CDR1 MNHEY and CDR2 SMNVEV come from the germline V gene (reference sequence). Losses at the gene ends were 8 bases for V and 2 bases for J; bases not matched to a gene: 25. The CDR3 is 21 residues long.

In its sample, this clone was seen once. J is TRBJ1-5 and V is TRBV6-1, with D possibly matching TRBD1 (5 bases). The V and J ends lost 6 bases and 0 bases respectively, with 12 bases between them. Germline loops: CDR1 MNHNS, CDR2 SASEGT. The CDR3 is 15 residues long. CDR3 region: CASSRDLFSNQPQHF. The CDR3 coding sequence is TGTGCCAGCAGCAGGGACTTGTTTAGCAATCAGCCCCAGCATTTT.